The clone carrying this T cell receptor (beta chain) was observed a handful of times. The antigen is unknown. The data stem from a study of identical twins. General study results and limits: Surplus twin overlap in beta out-of-frame sequences was less pronounced.

Each CDR3 protein gets one entry after TCRdb re-called the 5' RACE reads with MiXCR. Found here are some 1,600,000 distinct CDR3 sequences, about 32% of them singletons; the top ten hold under 0.35%. Germline V gives CDR1 LGHDT, CDR2 YNNKEL (reference sequence). Trimming took 0 bases from V and 5 from J; bases not matched to a gene: 8. The CDR3 is 16 residues long. Healthy Caucasians supplied all donations. Sequenced material: cord blood. The chain couples TRBV3-1 to TRBJ2-3; 7 positions agree with TRBD2. This receptor was identified in a newborn girl in good health. The CDR3 loop is CASSQDYQRGLDTQYF. In DNA, the CDR3 is TGTGCCAGCAGCCAAGACTACCAGCGGGGCTTAGATACGCAGTATTTT.